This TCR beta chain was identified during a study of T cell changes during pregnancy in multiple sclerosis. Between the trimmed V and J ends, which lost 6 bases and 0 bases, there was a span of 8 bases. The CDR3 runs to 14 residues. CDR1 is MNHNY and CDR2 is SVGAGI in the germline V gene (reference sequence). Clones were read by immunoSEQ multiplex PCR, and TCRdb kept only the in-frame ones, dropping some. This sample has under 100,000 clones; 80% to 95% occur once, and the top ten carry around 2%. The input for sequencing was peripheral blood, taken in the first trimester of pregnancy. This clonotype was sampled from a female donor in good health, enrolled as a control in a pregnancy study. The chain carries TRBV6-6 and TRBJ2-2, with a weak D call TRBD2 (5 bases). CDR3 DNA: TGTGCCAGCAGCGGACTCCCGAACACCGGGGAGCTGTTTTTT. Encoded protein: CASSGLPNTGELFF.